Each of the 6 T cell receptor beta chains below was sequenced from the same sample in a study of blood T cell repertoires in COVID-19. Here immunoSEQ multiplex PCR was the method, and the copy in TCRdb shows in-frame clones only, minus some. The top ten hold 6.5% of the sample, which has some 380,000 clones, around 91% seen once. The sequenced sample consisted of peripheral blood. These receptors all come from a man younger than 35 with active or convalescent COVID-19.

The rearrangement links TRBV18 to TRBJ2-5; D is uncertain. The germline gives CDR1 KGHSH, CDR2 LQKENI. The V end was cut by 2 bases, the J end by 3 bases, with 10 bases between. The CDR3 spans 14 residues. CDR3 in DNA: TGTGCCAGCTCACCAGGAGTCGAAGAAGAGACCCAGTACTTC. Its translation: CASSPGVEEETQYF.

For the CDR3, the DNA is TGTGCCAGCAGCTCAGACAGGGTCCCAGATACGCAGTATTTT. Translation gives CASSSDRVPDTQYF. The rearrangement links TRBV7-3 to TRBJ2-3; 7 nucleotides agree with TRBD1. This CDR3 comprises 14 residues. Looked up from germline, CDR1 is SGHTA and CDR2 is FQGTGA. V shed 4 bases, J shed 4 bases, and the junction held 5 bases outside the gene matches.

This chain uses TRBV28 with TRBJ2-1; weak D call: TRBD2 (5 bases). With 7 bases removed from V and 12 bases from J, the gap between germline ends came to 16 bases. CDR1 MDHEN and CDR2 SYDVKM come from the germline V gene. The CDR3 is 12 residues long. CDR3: CASKEIGDVQFF. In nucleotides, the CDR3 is TGTGCCAGCAAGGAAATCGGGGATGTGCAGTTCTTC.

CDR3 in DNA: TGTGCCAGCAGCTTAAGCCGGGACACTGAAGCTTTCTTT. This translates into CASSLSRDTEAFF. This rearrangement joins TRBV7-7 to TRBJ1-1; D not certain. V lost 2 bases, J lost 3 bases, and 7 bases lay in between. The CDR3 loop spans 13 amino acids. Germline CDR1 and CDR2: SSHAT and FNYEAQ (reference sequence).

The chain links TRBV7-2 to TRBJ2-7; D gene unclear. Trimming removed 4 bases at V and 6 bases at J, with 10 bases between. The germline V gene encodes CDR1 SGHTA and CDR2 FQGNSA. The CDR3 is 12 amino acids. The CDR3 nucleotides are TGTGCCAGCAGCTCCGTTGGCCTCGAGCAGTACTTC. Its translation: CASSSVGLEQYF.

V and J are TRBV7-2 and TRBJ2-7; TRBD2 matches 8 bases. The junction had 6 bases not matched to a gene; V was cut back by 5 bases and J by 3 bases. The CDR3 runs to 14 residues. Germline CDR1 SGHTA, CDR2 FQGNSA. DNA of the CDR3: TGTGCCAGCAGCCTTCGGGGGGGCAACTACGAGCAGTACTTC. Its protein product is CASSLRGGNYEQYF.